Sequencing of this T cell receptor beta chain was carried out in a study of Ad26.COV2.S vaccination and SARS-CoV-2 variants. Study details: A participant enrolled in the COV1001 Ad26.COV2.S trial arm provided the sample.

The sample's treatment: roughly 18 received Ad26.COV2.S at low or high dose, single or two shots; five or six received placebo; per-sample allocation not given. The samples date from day 63 after the first vaccine or placebo injection. Some clones are missing from TCRdb's copy, which holds only in-frame ones; the method was immunoSEQ multiplex PCR. There are roughly 700,000 clones in the sample; roughly 90% occur only once, and approximately 1.5% lies in the top ten. Study conclusions and caveats: Researchers reported similar non-spike TCR breadth in vaccine and placebo recipients. Assessments of TCR breadth and depth may have underestimated the total T cell responses.

Germline assignment: CDR1 SGHAT and CDR2 FQNNGV. The CDR3 runs 13 residues. Deletions cut 2 bases from V and 2 bases from J, with 5 bases between. A remark on this clone: Antigen unknown.

This chain uses TRBV11-2 with TRBJ2-3; the D is unclear. This clonotype was obtained from a person between 18 and 65 years old who received the Ad26.COV2.S COVID-19 vaccine or a placebo. This material consisted of peripheral blood, taken in a trial of Ad26.COV2.S vaccine versus placebo. CDR3 nucleotides: TGTGCCAGCAGCTTAAGGACCACAGATACGCAGTATTTT. Residues: CASSLRTTDTQYF.